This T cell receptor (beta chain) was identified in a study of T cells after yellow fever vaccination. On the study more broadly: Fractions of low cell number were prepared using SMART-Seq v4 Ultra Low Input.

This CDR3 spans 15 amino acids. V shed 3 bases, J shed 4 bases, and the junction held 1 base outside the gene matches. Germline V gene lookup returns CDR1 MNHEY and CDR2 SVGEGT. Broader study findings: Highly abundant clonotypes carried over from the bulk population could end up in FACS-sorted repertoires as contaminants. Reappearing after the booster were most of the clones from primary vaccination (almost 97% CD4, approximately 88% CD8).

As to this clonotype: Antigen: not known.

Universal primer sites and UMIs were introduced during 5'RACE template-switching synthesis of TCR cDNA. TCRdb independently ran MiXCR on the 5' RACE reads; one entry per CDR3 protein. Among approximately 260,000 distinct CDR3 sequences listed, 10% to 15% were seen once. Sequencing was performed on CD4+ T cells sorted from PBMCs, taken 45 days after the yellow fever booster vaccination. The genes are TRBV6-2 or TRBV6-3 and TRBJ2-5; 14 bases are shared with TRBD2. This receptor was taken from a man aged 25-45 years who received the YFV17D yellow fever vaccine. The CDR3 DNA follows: TGTGCCAGCAGTTATGGACTAGCGGGAGGAGAGACCCAGTACTTC. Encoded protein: CASSYGLAGGETQYF.